Presented here are 10 T cell receptor beta chains from one specimen sequenced in a study of OX40 agonist ivuxolimab in advanced cancers. The library was obtained by the immunoSEQ multiplex PCR assay. TCRdb obtained this table from immuneACCESS and retained in-frame rearrangements with V and J assigned. These tables miss some clones; where compared with another copy, unresolved V genes account for less than half of the shortfall, and the remainder is unexplained. This sample has roughly 70,000 clones in its table, and about 87% of those were observed once. Jointly, the top ten make up 0.65% to 0.7% of the sample. The sample consisted of CD4+ or CD8+ T cells sorted from blood, taken in a trial of the OX40 agonist ivuxolimab. The receptors here all came from an adult with an advanced solid tumor such as melanoma, head and neck, liver or kidney cancer.

The gene calls are TRBV19 and TRBJ2-7; 11 bases are a match to TRBD1. Germline V gene sequence: CDR1 LNHDA, CDR2 SQIVND (reference sequence). Unmatched junction bases numbered 13, after V lost 6 bases and J lost 6 bases. The CDR3 consists of 16 residues. This chain's CDR3 is CASRTGQGARSGEQYF. The CDR3 coding sequence is TGTGCCAGTAGAACCGGACAGGGGGCGAGATCAGGCGAGCAGTACTTC.

The gene calls are TRBV6-1 and TRBJ1-2, with 7 bases fitting TRBD1. There are 14 residues in the CDR3. The V gene's germline CDR1 is MNHNS and CDR2 SASEGT. V was pared by 10 bases and J by 4 bases, with 12 bases of the junction left unmatched. This CDR3 reads CATLDRERVYGYTF. The CDR3, as DNA: TGTGCCACCTTAGACAGGGAGAGAGTCTATGGCTACACCTTC.

The gene calls are TRBV28 and TRBJ2-7, with 8 bases that match TRBD2. The CDR3 contains 15 residues. Germline-derived CDR1 and CDR2 are MDHEN and SYDVKM. Trimming cost V 6 bases and J 2 bases; bases outside gene matches: 9. The CDR3 loop is CASSPNAGGTYEQYF. CDR3 nucleotides: TGTGCCAGCAGCCCTAACGCGGGAGGAACCTACGAGCAGTACTTC.

The chain carries TRBV6-1 and TRBJ1-5; D gene ambiguous. CDR3 length equals 14 residues. Deletions cut 2 bases from V and 4 bases from J, with 9 bases between. The germline V gene encodes CDR1 MNHNS and CDR2 SASEGT. The CDR3 loop is CASSEWTENQPQHF. CDR3 sequence (DNA): TGTGCCAGCAGTGAATGGACGGAAAATCAGCCCCAGCATTTT.

This chain links TRBV6-5 with TRBJ1-3; 10 positions match TRBD1. Germline V gene sequence: CDR1 MNHEY, CDR2 SVGAGI. V trimming: 9 bases; J trimming: 0 bases; junction bases outside the gene matches: 5. The CDR3 totals 15 residues. CDR3 coding DNA: TGTGCCAGTGCAGACAGGGGGCTCTCTGGAAACACCATATATTTT. It translates to CASADRGLSGNTIYF.

The chain couples TRBV5-1 to TRBJ2-1; 13 bases line up with TRBD2. The V gene end was trimmed by 1 base and the J gene end by 8 bases; junction bases not matched to a gene: 9. Germline V gives CDR1 SGHRS, CDR2 YFSETQ. This CDR3 has 17 amino acids. CDR3 protein: CASSLRLAGGVPYEQFF. As DNA, the CDR3 is TGCGCCAGCAGCTTGCGACTAGCGGGAGGTGTACCCTATGAGCAGTTCTTC.

V usage is TRBV11-2 and J usage is TRBJ2-1; 12 bases are a match to TRBD2. The germline V gene encodes CDR1 SGHAT and CDR2 FQNNGV. J was trimmed by 12 bases and V by 0 bases; bases with no gene match: 6. CDR3 size: 15 residues. This CDR3 reads CASSLDPSGRAGQFF. CDR3 nucleotide sequence: TGTGCCAGCAGCTTAGACCCTAGCGGGAGGGCGGGGCAGTTCTTC.

The chain combines TRBV6-4 with TRBJ1-1, with D unresolved. The CDR3 is made up of 13 amino acids. The V end was cut by 6 bases, the J end by 4 bases, with 12 bases between. Germline CDR1 and CDR2: MRHNA and SNTAGT. CDR3 bases: TGTGCCAGCAGCGGGGAAGCGGGCACTGAAGCTTTCTTT. Protein: CASSGEAGTEAFF.

This chain joins TRBV28 and TRBJ1-5, with D perhaps matching TRBD1 (5 bases). In germline, CDR1 is MDHEN, CDR2 SYDVKM. CDR3 length: 14 residues. Trimming removed 6 bases from V and 1 base from J, with 10 bases in between. Here the CDR3 reads CASRRGLSNQPQHF. The CDR3 DNA reads TGTGCCAGCAGGAGGGGATTGAGCAATCAGCCCCAGCATTTT.

This clone was counted once. J is TRBJ2-6 and V is TRBV19, with D unresolved. This CDR3 region has 17 residues. The germline V gene encodes CDR1 LNHDA and CDR2 SQIVND (reference sequence). The V gene lost 9 bases and the J gene lost 0 bases, with 18 bases spanning the gap. CDR3 DNA: TGTGCCAGCCGTCGGGCGACCACCTCCTCTGGGGCCAACGTCCTGACTTTC. Amino acids: CASRRATTSSGANVLTF.